The table lists the clone carrying this TCR beta chain with many counts. There were healthy Caucasian individuals from Russia, aged 6 to 90, serving as donors. A sample-barcoded 5' primer and a J-beta primer mix were used in a second PCR of roughly 6 to 11 cycles. Through a template-switch adaptor with 12 random nucleotides, each cDNA molecule received a tag. TCRdb reanalysed the 5' RACE reads using MiXCR and keeps one entry per CDR3 protein. Found here are some 790,000 distinct CDR3 sequences, under 30% of them singletons; the top ten hold roughly a sixth. The sample comes from a study of blood T cells in healthy people across ages. Study-level information: Template switching recovered approximately one barcoded beta molecule for every two T cells.

This CDR3 is built from 12 residues. Trimming cost V 3 bases and J 6 bases, with 9 bases left between them. CDR1 is SEHNR, CDR2 FQNEAQ, per germline (reference sequence). The source material was blood. The origin of this receptor is a woman of 80 years or more in good health. The chain is built from TRBV7-9 and TRBJ2-7; D might be TRBD1 (5 bases). CDR3 bases: TGTGCCAGCAGCTTGGAAGGGGTCGAGCAGTACTTC. Amino acids: CASSLEGVEQYF.